This entry concerns a single T cell receptor beta chain. Its antigen is currently unknown. The sample belongs to a study of cytomegalovirus exposure and HLA in healthy donors. Whole-study findings and limits: The investigators catalogued 150 to 200 TCR beta chains as cytomegalovirus-associated. Across donors, sequencing depth was assumed by presence/absence analyses to be roughly uniform. Later analysis identified a missense DCLRE1C variant that was linked to TCR beta V- and J-gene trimming.

Trimming cost V 5 bases and J 6 bases, with 17 bases left between them. In germline, CDR1 is SNHLY, CDR2 FYNNEI. This CDR3 has 15 amino acids. 13 Jbeta primers and 60 Vbeta primers were used for the PCR. Clones were sequenced by immunoSEQ multiplex PCR, and TCRdb holds only the in-frame ones, with some missing. The sample has 210,000 or so clones; about 77% are singletons. The clonotype originates from a boy younger than 18 in good health and CMV-seronegative. The genes are TRBV2 and TRBJ2-1; possibly TRBD1 for D (6 bases). What was sequenced was PBMCs. The CDR3 DNA is TGTGCCAGCAGTACAGTTGGCAGGGGCCCCAATGAGCAGTTCTTC. Its protein is CASSTVGRGPNEQFF.